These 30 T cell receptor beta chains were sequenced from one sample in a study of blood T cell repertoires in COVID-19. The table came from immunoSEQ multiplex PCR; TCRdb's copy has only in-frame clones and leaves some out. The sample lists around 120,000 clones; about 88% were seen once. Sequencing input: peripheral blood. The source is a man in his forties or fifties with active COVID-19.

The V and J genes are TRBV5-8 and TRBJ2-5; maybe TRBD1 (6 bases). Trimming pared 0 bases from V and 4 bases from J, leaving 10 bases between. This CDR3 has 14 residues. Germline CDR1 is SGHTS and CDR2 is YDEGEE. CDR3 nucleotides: TGTGCCAGCAGCTTGGTAGTAGGGGGAGAGACCCAGTACTTC. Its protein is CASSLVVGGETQYF.

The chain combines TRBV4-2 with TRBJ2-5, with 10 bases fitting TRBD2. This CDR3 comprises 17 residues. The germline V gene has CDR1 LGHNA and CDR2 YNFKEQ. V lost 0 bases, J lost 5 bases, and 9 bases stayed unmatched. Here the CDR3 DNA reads TGTGCCAGCAGCCAAGAATCGGGAGCGGGGGGGCTCGAGACCCAGTACTTC. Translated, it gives CASSQESGAGGLETQYF.

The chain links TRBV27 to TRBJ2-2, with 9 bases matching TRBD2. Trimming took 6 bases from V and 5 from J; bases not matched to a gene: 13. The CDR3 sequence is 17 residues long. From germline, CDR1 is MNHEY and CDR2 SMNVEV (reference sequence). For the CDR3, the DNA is TGTGCCAGCAGCCGAAGGGGCGGGGGGGCCCGAACCGGGGAGCTGTTTTTT. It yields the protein CASSRRGGGARTGELFF.

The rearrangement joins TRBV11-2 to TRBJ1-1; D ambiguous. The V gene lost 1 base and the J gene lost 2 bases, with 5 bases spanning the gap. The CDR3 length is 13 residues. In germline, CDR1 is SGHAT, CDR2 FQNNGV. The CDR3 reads CASSLGTNTEAFF. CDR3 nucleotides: TGTGCCAGCAGCTTAGGAACTAACACTGAAGCTTTCTTT.

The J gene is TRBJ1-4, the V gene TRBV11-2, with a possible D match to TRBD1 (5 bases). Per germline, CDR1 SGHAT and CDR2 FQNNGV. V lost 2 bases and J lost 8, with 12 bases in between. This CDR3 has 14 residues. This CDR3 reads CASSLIQVDEKLFF. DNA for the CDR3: TGTGCCAGCAGCTTAATACAGGTGGACGAAAAACTGTTTTTT. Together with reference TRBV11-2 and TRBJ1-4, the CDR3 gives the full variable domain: EAGVAQSPRYKIIEKRQSVAFWCNPISGHATLYWYQQILGQGPKLLIQFQNNGVVDDSQLPKDRFSAERLKGVDSTLKIQPAKLEDSAVYLCASSLIQVDEKLFFGSGTQLSVL.

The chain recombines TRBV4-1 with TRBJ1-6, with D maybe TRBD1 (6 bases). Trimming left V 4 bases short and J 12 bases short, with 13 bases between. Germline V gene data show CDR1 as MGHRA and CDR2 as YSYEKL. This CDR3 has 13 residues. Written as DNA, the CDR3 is TGCGCCAGCAGCCTAGACAGGCTAAGACCCCTCCACTTT. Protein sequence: CASSLDRLRPLHF.

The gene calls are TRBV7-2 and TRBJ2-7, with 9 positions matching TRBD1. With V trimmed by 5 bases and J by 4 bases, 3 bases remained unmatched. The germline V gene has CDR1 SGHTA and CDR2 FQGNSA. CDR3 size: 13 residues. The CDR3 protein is CASSRDRGYEQYV. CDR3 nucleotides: TGTGCCAGCAGCCGAGACAGGGGGTACGAGCAGTACGTC.

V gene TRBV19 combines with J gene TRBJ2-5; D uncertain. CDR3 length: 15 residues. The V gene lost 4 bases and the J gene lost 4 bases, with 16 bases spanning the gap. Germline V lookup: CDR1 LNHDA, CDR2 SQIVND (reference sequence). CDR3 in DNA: TGTGCCAGTAGTACCGACGACACTTCAGGAGAGACCCAGTACTTC. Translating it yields CASSTDDTSGETQYF.

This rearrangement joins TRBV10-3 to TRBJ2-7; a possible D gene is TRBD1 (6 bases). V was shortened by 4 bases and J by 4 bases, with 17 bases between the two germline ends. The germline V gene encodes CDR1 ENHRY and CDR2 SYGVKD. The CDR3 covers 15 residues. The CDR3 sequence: CAISGGHGVNYEQYF. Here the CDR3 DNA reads TGTGCCATCAGTGGGGGACACGGGGTGAATTACGAGCAGTACTTC.

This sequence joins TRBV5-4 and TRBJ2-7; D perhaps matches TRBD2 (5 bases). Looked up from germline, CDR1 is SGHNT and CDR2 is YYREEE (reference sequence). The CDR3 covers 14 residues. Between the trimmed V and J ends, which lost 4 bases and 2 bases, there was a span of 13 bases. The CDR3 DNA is TGTGCCAGCAGCACGGACTTCGATACCTACGAGCAGTACTTC. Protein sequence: CASSTDFDTYEQYF.

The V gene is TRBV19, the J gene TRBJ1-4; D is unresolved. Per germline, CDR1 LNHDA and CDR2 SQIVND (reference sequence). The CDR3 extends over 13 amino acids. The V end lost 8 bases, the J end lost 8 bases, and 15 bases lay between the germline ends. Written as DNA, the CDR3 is TGTGCCAGTCAGGCGTCTCGTACAGAAAAACTGTTTTTT. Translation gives CASQASRTEKLFF.

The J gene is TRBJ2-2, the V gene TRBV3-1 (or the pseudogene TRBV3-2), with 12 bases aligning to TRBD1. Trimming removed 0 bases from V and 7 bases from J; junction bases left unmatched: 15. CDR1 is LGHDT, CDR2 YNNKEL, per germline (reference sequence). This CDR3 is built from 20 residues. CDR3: CASSQENWEGQGAWGGELFF. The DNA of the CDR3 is TGTGCCAGCAGCCAAGAAAACTGGGAGGGACAGGGGGCTTGGGGCGGGGAGCTGTTTTTT.

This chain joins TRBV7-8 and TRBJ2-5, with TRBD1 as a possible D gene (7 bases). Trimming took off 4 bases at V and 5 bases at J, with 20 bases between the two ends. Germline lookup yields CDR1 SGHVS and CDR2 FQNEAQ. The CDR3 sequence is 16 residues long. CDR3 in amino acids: CASSYPNPSGGETQYF. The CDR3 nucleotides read TGTGCCAGCAGCTACCCGAACCCCTCAGGGGGGGAGACCCAGTACTTC.

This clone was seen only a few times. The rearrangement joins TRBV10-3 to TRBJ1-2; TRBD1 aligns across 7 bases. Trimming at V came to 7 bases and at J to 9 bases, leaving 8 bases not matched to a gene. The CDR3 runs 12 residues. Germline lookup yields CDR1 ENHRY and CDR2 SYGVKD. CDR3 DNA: TGTGCCATCAAAGGGACAGAAACCCGCTACACCTTC. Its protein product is CAIKGTETRYTF.

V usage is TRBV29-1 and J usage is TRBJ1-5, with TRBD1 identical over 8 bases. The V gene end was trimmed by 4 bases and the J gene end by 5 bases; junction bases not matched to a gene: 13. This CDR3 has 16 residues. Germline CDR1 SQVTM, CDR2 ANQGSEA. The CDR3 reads CSVVTTGGPNDQPQHF. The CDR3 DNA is TGCAGCGTTGTAACAACAGGGGGTCCCAATGATCAGCCCCAGCATTTT.

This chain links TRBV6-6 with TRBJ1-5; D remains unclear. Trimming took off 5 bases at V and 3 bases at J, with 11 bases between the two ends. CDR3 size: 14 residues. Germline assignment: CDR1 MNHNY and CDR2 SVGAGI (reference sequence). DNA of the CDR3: TGTGCCAGCAGTCTGGACGGGAACAATCAGCCCCAGCATTTT. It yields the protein CASSLDGNNQPQHF.

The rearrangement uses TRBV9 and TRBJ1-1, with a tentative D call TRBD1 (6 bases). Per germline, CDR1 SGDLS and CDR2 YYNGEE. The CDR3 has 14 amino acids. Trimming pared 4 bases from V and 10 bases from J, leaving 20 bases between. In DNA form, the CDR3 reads TGTGCCAGCAGCCCCGCAGGGGACATTCACGGAGCTTTCTTT. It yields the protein CASSPAGDIHGAFF.

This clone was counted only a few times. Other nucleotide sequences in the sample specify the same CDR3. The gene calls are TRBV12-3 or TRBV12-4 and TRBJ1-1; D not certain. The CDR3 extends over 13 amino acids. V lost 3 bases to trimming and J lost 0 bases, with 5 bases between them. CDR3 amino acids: CASSLRVNTEAFF. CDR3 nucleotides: TGTGCCAGCAGTTTGAGAGTGAACACTGAAGCTTTCTTT.

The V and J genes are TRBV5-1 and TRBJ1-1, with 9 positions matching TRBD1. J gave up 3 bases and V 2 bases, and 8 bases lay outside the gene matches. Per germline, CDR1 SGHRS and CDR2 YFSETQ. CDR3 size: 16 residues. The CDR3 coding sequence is TGCGCCAGCAGCTTCACAAGGACAGGGGCGGACACTGAAGCTTTCTTT. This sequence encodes CASSFTRTGADTEAFF.

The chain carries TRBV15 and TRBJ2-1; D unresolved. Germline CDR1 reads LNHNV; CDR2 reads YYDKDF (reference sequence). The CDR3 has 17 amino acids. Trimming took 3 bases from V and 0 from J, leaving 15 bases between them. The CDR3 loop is CATSSPDSVPSYNEQFF. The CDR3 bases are TGTGCCACCAGCAGCCCCGATTCGGTACCCTCCTACAATGAGCAGTTCTTC. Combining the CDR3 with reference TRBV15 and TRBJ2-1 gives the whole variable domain DAMVIQNPRYQVTQFGKPVTLSCSQTLNHNVMYWYQQKSSQAPKLLFHYYDKDFNNEADTPDNFQSRRPNTSFCFLDIRSPGLGDTAMYLCATSSPDSVPSYNEQFFGPGTRLTVL.

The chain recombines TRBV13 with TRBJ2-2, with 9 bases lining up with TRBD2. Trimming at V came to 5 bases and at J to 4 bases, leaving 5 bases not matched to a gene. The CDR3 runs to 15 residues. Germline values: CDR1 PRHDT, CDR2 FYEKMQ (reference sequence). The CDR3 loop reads CASSGSGSSTGELFF. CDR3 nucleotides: TGTGCCAGCAGCGGTAGCGGGAGCTCCACCGGGGAGCTGTTTTTT.

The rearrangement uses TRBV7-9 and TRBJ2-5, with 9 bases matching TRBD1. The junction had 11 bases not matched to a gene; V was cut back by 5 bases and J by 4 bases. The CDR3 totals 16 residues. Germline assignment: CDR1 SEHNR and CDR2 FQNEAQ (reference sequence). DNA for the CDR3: TGTGCCAGCAGCGCCCGCGGACAGGGGTATAGAGAGACCCAGTACTTC. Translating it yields CASSARGQGYRETQYF. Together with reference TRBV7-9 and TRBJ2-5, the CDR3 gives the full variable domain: DTGVSQNPRHKITKRGQNVTFRCDPISEHNRLYWYRQTLGQGPEFLTYFQNEAQLEKSRLLSDRFSAERPKGSFSTLEIQRTEQGDSAMYLCASSARGQGYRETQYFGPGTRLLVL.

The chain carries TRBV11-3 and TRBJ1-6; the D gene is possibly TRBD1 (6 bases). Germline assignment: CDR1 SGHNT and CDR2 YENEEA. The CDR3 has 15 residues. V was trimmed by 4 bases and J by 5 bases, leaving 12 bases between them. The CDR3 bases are TGTGCCAGCAGCTCCAGCGGACAGAATAATTCACCCCTCCACTTT. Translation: CASSSSGQNNSPLHF.

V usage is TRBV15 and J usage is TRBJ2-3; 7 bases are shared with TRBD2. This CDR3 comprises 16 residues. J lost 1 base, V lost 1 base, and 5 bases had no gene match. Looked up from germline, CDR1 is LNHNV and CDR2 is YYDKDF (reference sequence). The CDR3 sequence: CATSRGSGTGTDTQYF. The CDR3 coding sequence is TGTGCCACCAGCAGAGGGAGCGGGACTGGCACAGATACGCAGTATTTT.

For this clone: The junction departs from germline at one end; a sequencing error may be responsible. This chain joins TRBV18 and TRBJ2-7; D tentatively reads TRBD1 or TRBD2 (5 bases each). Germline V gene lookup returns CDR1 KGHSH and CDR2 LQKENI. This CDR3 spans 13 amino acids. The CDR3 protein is CASSPPGSYEQYF. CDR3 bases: TGTGCCAGCTCCCCACCAGGGAGCTACGAGCAGTACTTC.

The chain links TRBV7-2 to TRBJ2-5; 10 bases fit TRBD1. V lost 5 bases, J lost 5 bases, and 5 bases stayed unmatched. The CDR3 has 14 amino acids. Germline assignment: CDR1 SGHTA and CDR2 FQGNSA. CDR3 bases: TGTGCCAGCAGCGGACGGACAGGGGGGGAGACCCAGTACTTC. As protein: CASSGRTGGETQYF.

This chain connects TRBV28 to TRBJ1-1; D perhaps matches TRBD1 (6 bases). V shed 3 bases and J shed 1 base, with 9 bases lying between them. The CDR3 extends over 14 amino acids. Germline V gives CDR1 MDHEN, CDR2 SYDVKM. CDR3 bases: TGTGCCAGCAGTTTCAGGGGTGGGAACACTGAAGCTTTCTTT. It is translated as CASSFRGGNTEAFF.

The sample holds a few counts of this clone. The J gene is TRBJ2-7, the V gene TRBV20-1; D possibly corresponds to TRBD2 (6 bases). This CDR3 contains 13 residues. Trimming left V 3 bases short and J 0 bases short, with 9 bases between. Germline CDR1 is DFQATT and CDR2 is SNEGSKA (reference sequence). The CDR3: CSASRGSSYEQYF. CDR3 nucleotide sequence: TGCAGTGCTAGTCGGGGGAGCTCCTACGAGCAGTACTTC.

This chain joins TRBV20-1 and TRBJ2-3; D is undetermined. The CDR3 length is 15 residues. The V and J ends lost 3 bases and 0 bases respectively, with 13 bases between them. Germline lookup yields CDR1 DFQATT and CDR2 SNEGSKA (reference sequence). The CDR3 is CSASRGRSSTDTQYF. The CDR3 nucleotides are TGCAGTGCTAGTAGAGGCCGGTCAAGCACAGATACGCAGTATTTT.

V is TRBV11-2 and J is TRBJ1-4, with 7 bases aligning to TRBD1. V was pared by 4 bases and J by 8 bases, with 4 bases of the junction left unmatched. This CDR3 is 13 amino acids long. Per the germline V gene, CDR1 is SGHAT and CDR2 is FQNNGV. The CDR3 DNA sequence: TGTGCCAGCAGCTCGACAGGGACGGAAAAACTGTTTTTT. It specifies CASSSTGTEKLFF. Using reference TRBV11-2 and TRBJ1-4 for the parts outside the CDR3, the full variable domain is EAGVAQSPRYKIIEKRQSVAFWCNPISGHATLYWYQQILGQGPKLLIQFQNNGVVDDSQLPKDRFSAERLKGVDSTLKIQPAKLEDSAVYLCASSSTGTEKLFFGSGTQLSVL.